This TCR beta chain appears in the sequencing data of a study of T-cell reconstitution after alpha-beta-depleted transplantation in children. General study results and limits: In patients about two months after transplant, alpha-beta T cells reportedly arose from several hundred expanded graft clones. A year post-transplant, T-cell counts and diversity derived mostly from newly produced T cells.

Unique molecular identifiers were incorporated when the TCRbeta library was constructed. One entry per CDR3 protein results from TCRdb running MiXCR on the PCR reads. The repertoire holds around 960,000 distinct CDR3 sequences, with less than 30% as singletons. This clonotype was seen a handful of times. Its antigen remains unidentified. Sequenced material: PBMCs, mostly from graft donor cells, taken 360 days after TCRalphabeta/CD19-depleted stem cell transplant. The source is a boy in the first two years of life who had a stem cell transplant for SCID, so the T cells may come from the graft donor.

The DNA of the CDR3 is TGTGCCAGCAGTTTCATCAGGGATAGTGAAAAACTGTTTTTT. Translated, it gives CASSFIRDSEKLFF. V gene TRBV12-3 or TRBV12-4 combines with J gene TRBJ1-4, with D possibly being TRBD1 (5 bases). The ends were cut back, 3 bases at V and 7 bases at J, with 12 bases in the middle. The CDR3 is made up of 14 amino acids.